The 15 T cell receptor beta chains reported below all come from one sample, sequenced in a study of T-cell memory formation after mild COVID-19 (dated by TCRdb to about 2021). Library method: 5' RACE. Sequenced using an Illumina NovaSeq 6000. The public sequencing data were trimmed at Q25 with fastp and processed into clonotypes with MiXCR by TCRdb, which kept only in-frame beta chains. Rows merge per CDR3 protein into single entries with the most common DNA and genes. The sample data list approximately 60,000 distinct CDR3 sequences, and approximately 9.5% of these were observed just once. Of the sample, more than 1% falls within the top ten clones. The sequencing sample was made of PBMCs or a T cell subset sorted from them (not recorded which). All receptors derive from a man younger than 35 who had mild COVID-19 (a few samples of this study predate the infection). The sample titles of this study are shuffled in the database, so cell type and time point are left out; the donor was told from shared clones.

This clonotype was seen only a few times. The chain couples TRBV10-3 to TRBJ1-1; tentatively, D is TRBD1 (5 bases). Germline V gene lookup returns CDR1 ENHRY and CDR2 SYGVKD. Trimming took off 6 bases at V and 1 base at J, with 12 bases between the two ends. CDR3 length: 14 amino acids. CDR3 coding DNA: TGTGCCATCAGACCGGGACGGGAGAACACTGAAGCTTTCTTT. Its translation is CAIRPGRENTEAFF.

This clonotype was recorded a few times. The CDR3 nucleotides read TGTGCCAGCAGCTTAGATGCGGGCAATCAGCCCCAGCATTTT. Its protein is CASSLDAGNQPQHF. V and J are TRBV7-6 and TRBJ1-5; D gene ambiguous. Between the trimmed V and J ends, which lost 1 base and 2 bases, there was a span of 6 bases. Germline CDR1 and CDR2: SGHVS and FNYEAQ. The CDR3 loop spans 14 amino acids. Together with reference TRBV7-6 and TRBJ1-5, the CDR3 gives the full variable domain: GAGVSQSPRYKVTKRGQDVALRCDPISGHVSLYWYRQALGQGPEFLTYFNYEAQQDKSGLPNDRFSAERPEGSISTLTIQRTEQRDSAMYRCASSLDAGNQPQHFGDGTRLSIL.

Many counts were recorded for this clonotype. This sequence joins TRBV7-9 and TRBJ2-7; TRBD2 agrees at 12 bases. CDR1 is SEHNR and CDR2 is FQNEAQ in the germline V gene (reference sequence). This CDR3 contains 14 residues. V was pared by 6 bases and J by 6 bases, with 6 bases of the junction left unmatched. The CDR3 loop is CASSPPGLAGEQYV. The CDR3 nucleotides read TGTGCCAGCAGTCCTCCGGGACTAGCGGGCGAGCAGTACGTC.

A few counts support this clonotype. The J gene is TRBJ2-5, the V gene TRBV2; 8 bases fit TRBD1. The CDR3 length is 14 residues. Trimming at V came to 7 bases and at J to 5 bases, leaving 9 bases not matched to a gene. Germline V gene data show CDR1 as SNHLY and CDR2 as FYNNEI. CDR3 in amino acids: CASNSDRDVETQYF. CDR3 DNA sequence: TGTGCCAGCAATTCGGACAGGGATGTCGAGACCCAGTACTTC.

This clonotype showed up just a few times. CDR3 coding DNA: TGCGCCAGCAGCCAAGAAGGGAAAACTAGCGGGAAAACCGAGCAGTACTTC. Residues: CASSQEGKTSGKTEQYF. The chain is built from TRBV4-1 and TRBJ2-7; TRBD2 agrees at 10 bases. The CDR3 spans 17 residues. The ends lost 0 bases at V and 6 bases at J; junction bases unmatched: 11. The V gene's germline CDR1 is MGHRA and CDR2 YSYEKL.

The sample holds a few counts of this clonotype. The rearrangement joins TRBV12-3 or TRBV12-4 to TRBJ1-1; D is ambiguous. V was pared by 4 bases and J by 4 bases, with 13 bases between. The CDR3 is 14 residues long. CDR3 protein: CASSWVGEGTEAFF. The CDR3 DNA reads TGTGCCAGCAGTTGGGTCGGGGAGGGCACTGAAGCTTTCTTT.

This chain links TRBV11-2 with TRBJ2-2; tentatively, D is TRBD1 or TRBD2 (5 bases each). Trimming pared 5 bases from V and 0 bases from J, leaving 10 bases between. The CDR3 consists of 15 residues. The V gene's germline CDR1 is SGHAT and CDR2 FQNNGV. The CDR3 DNA reads TGTGCCAGCAGCCAATGGGGGACGAACACCGGGGAGCTGTTTTTT. Its translation is CASSQWGTNTGELFF. The full variable domain, in which reference TRBV11-2 and TRBJ2-2 provide the parts outside the CDR3, is EAGVAQSPRYKIIEKRQSVAFWCNPISGHATLYWYQQILGQGPKLLIQFQNNGVVDDSQLPKDRFSAERLKGVDSTLKIQPAKLEDSAVYLCASSQWGTNTGELFFGEGSRLTVL.

Here the CDR3 reads CASSATANYGYTF. The CDR3 coding sequence is TGTGCCAGCAGCGCGACAGCGAACTATGGCTACACCTTC. The genes are TRBV6-6 and TRBJ1-2, with D tentatively TRBD1 (5 bases). V lost 6 bases and J lost 2, with 10 bases in between. Germline V gene lookup returns CDR1 MNHNY and CDR2 SVGAGI (reference sequence). CDR3 length: 13 residues.

This clonotype has just a few counts. The chain joins TRBV6-2 or TRBV6-3 to TRBJ2-7; 8 positions match TRBD2. Germline-derived CDR1 and CDR2 are MNHEY and SVGEGT. The CDR3 runs to 17 residues. V shed 2 bases and J 2 bases; nucleotides not matched to a gene: 11. CDR3 sequence reads: CASSYPARGALTYEQYF. The CDR3 DNA reads TGTGCCAGCAGTTACCCCGCGCGGGGGGCTCTTACCTACGAGCAGTACTTC.

In this sample, this clonotype turned up many times. The V and J genes are TRBV6-1 and TRBJ1-2; 12 bases align to TRBD1. CDR1 is MNHNS and CDR2 is SASEGT in the germline V gene. Germline trimming cut 7 bases from V and 7 bases from J; bases unmatched to any gene: 16. The CDR3 is 17 amino acids. CDR3 protein: CASTSAGPGQGAVGYTF. CDR3 nucleotides: TGTGCCAGCACTTCCGCGGGTCCGGGACAGGGGGCTGTTGGCTACACCTTC.

The genes are TRBV29-1 and TRBJ1-5; TRBD1 matches 7 bases. Germline CDR1 is SQVTM and CDR2 is ANQGSEA. V gave up 7 bases and J gave up 6 bases; unmatched junction bases: 9. The CDR3 length is 13 residues. The CDR3 loop reads CSAAGGPGQPQHF. CDR3 coding DNA: TGCAGCGCCGCAGGGGGACCCGGTCAGCCCCAGCATTTT.

This clonotype was recorded a few times. The chain couples TRBV5-1 to TRBJ2-3; tentatively, D is TRBD1 (6 bases). The ends were cut back, 0 bases at V and 2 bases at J, with 10 bases in the middle. This CDR3 has 15 residues. Looked up from germline, CDR1 is SGHRS and CDR2 is YFSETQ. In DNA form, the CDR3 reads TGCGCCAGCAGCTTGGGAGACAGGAACACAGATACGCAGTATTTT. It encodes CASSLGDRNTDTQYF.

This clonotype turned up a few times. The CDR3 region has the DNA TGCAGTGCAAGGACAGGGGCTGCCTACGAGCAGTACGTC. Amino acid sequence: CSARTGAAYEQYV. The chain combines TRBV20-1 with TRBJ2-7; 9 bases are a match to TRBD1. The CDR3 is 13 amino acids. The germline CDR1 and CDR2 sequences are DFQATT and SNEGSKA (reference sequence). V gave up 6 bases and J gave up 2 bases; unmatched junction bases: 5.

The rearrangement links TRBV6-2 or TRBV6-3 to TRBJ1-2; D is possibly TRBD1 (5 bases). Trimming left V 4 bases short and J 2 bases short, with 11 bases between. The V gene's germline CDR1 is MNHEY and CDR2 SVGEGT. CDR3 length: 14 residues. DNA of the CDR3: TGTGCCAGCAGTTCCTCGGGACGGAACTATGGCTACACCTTC. Translated: CASSSSGRNYGYTF.

This chain connects TRBV5-1 to TRBJ2-2, with TRBD1 identical over 7 bases. V lost 2 bases to trimming and J lost 4 bases; unmatched junction nucleotides: 2. The CDR3 has 14 residues. Germline V gene sequence: CDR1 SGHRS, CDR2 YFSETQ. The CDR3 DNA sequence: TGCGCCAGCAGCTTTACAGGGGTCACCGGGGAGCTGTTTTTT. Its protein is CASSFTGVTGELFF.